The following is a TCR beta chain sequence with its context. Which antigen it targets is not known. Nothing much larger sits one base from this clone, and base qualities are not available. In the prospective study, participants were about 18 to 100 years old, resided in around 25 geographic areas of the United States, and were enrolled through a virtual design. In the prospective study, participants were assigned to cohorts based on the clinical history participants reported in a screening survey and a study questionnaire. Recovered participants in ImmuneRACE Cohort 3 were defined as having two consecutive negative NP/OP PCR tests, clearance from a healthcare professional, or resolution of symptoms. In the prospective study, whole blood, serum and a nasopharyngeal or oropharyngeal swab were collected from each participant by mobile phlebotomists. Over a roughly 2-month period, participants in the prospective study had the option of providing additional blood draws and questionnaires. Prospective study blood samples were shipped either frozen or at room temperature before DNA extraction.

The data belong to a study of blood T cell repertoires in COVID-19 (dated by TCRdb to about 2020). Broadly, across the study: Samples covering the acute and convalescent phases of COVID-19 were provided by collaborators in the United States, Italy and Spain. The prospective study material was composed of cDNA or gDNA derived from T cells, B-cell-depleted T cells, or PBMCs. Subjects who had been exposed to COVID-19, were actively infected with it, or had recovered from it provided the deeply sampled blood TCRbeta repertoires that made up the dataset. The repertoires were made available in a free public database intended to serve as a resource for research on the immune response to SARS-CoV-2. Samples were obtained from the ongoing ImmuneRACE study (first 160 participants) and from 1,000 to 1,500 subjects provided by 6 global collaborators. The sample metadata nearly always contained a de-identified subject ID, COVID-19 status, age in years and sex. HLA class I and class II types, where available, came from metadata supplied by the sample provider rather than from assay-based typing.

The paper's findings and limits, for the study overall: The quantity of clinical and demographic metadata differed by source and by participant and was supplied without curation.

Including the terminal cysteine and phenylalanine, the CDR3 comprises 13 residues. Solely the CDR3 DNA is kept, with 39 bases framed from the first base. The germline V gene specifies LGHNA as CDR1 and YNFKEQ as CDR2. Trimming removed 3 bases from V and 4 bases from J, leaving 7 bases between the germline ends. TCRbeta CDR3 regions were amplified from genomic DNA by means of the immunoSEQ Assay, a bias-controlled multiplex PCR. On the study's bioinformatics: The number of nucleated cells in each sample was estimated from the amplification of reference gene primers within the assay. To quantify the absolute abundance of each unique TCRbeta CDR3 rearrangement, sequence reads were collapsed and filtered. For each sample, productive Simpson clonality was calculated as the square root of Simpson's diversity index over productive rearrangements. TCRdb carries this immuneACCESS record with in-frame sequences only. Its versions omit some clonotypes, under half of them owing to an unresolved V gene in the studies checked, with the rest unexplained. The V and J calls and clone size come from that table; D and trimming were worked out from the DNA. The sample yields about 210,000 clones; about 89% were counted once. 7.5% to 10% of the sample is in the top ten clones.

The sequenced material came from PBMCs or T cells enriched from blood (not recorded which). The sequence derives from a woman aged 18-30 years who had recovered from COVID-19. The chain is made from TRBV4-2 and TRBJ1-5; no D gene call is confident. The DNA sequence is TGTGCCAGCAGCCAGAACAGAAATCAGCCCCAGCATTTT. The translation is CASSQNRNQPQHF.